The T cell receptor beta chain described here comes from a study of T cells after yellow fever vaccination. This clonotype occurred a few times. Germline V gene lookup returns CDR1 SGHRS and CDR2 YFSETQ. V gave up 4 bases and J gave up 1 base; unmatched junction bases: 7. This CDR3 is 18 amino acids long. TCRdb recomputed calls from the 5' RACE reads with MiXCR, one row per CDR3 protein. There are 300,000 to 400,000 distinct CDR3 sequences in the sample; approximately 9% occur only once, and 18% lies in the top ten. The J gene is TRBJ2-3, the V gene TRBV5-1; 15 bases match TRBD2. This specimen consisted of PBMCs, obtained on the day of the first yellow fever vaccination. The sequence was obtained from a man younger than 35 who received the YFV17D yellow fever vaccine. In DNA form, the CDR3 reads TGCGCCAGCAGCCATCGGACTAGCGGGGGGGCCGGCACAGATACGCAGTATTTT. It yields the protein CASSHRTSGGAGTDTQYF.